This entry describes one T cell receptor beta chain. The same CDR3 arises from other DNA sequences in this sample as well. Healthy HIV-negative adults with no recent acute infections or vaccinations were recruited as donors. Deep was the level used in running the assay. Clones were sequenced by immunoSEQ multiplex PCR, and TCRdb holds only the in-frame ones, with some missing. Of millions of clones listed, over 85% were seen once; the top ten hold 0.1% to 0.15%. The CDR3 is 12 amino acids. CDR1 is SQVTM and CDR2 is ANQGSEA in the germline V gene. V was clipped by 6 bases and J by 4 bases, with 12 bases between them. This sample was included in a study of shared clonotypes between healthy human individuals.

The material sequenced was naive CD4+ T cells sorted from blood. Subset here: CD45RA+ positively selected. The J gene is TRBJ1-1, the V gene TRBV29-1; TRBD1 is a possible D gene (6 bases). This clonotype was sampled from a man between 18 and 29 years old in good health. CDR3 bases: TGCAGCGTCAGCAGGGGAGGCACTGAAGCTTTCTTT. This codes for CSVSRGGTEAFF.